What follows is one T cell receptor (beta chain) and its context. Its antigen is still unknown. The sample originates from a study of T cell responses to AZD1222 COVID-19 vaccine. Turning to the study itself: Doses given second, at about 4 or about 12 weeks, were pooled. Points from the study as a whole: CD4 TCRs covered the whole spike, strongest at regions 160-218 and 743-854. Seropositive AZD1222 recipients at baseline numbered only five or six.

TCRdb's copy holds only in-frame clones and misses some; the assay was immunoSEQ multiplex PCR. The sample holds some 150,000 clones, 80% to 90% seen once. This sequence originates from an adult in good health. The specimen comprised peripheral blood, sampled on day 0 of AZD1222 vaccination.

The CDR3 DNA reads as TGTGCCTGGGGCCCCCAGGTGAACACTGAAGCTTTCTTT. Protein: CAWGPQVNTEAFF. The V and J genes are TRBV30 and TRBJ1-1, with D hard to call. CDR1 GTSNPN and CDR2 SVGIG come from the germline V gene (reference sequence). Trimming removed 5 bases at V and 0 bases at J, with 10 bases between. The CDR3 has 13 residues. Complete variable domain (other parts from reference TRBV30 and TRBJ1-1): SQTIHQWPATLVQPVGSPLSLECTVEGTSNPNLYWYRQAAGRGLQLLFYSVGIGQISSEVPQNLSASRPQDRQFILSSKKLLLSDSGFYLCAWGPQVNTEAFFGQGTRLTVV.